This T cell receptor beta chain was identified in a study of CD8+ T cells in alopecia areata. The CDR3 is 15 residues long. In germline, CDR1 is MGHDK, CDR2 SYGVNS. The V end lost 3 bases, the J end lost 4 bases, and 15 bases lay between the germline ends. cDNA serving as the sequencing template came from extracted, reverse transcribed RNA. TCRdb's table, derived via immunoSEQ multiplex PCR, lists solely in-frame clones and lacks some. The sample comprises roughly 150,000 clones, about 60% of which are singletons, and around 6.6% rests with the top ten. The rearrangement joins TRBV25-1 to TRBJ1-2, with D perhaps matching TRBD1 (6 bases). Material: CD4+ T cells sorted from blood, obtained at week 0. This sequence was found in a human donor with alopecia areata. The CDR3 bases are TGTGCCAGCAGTGATGGGGGGGGCCTGGGCTATGGCTACACCTTC. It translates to CASSDGGGLGYGYTF.